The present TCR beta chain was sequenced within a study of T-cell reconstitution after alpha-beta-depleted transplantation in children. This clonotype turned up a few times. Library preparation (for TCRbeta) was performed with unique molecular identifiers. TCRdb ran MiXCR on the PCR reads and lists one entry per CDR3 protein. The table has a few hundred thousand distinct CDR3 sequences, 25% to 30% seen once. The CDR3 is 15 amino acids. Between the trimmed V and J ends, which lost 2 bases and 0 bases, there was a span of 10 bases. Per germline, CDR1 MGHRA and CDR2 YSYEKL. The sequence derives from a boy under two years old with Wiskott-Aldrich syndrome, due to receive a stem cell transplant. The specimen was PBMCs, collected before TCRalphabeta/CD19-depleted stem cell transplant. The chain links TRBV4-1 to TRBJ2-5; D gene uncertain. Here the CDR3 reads CASSQWLGNQETQYF. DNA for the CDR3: TGCGCCAGCAGCCAATGGCTTGGAAACCAAGAGACCCAGTACTTC.